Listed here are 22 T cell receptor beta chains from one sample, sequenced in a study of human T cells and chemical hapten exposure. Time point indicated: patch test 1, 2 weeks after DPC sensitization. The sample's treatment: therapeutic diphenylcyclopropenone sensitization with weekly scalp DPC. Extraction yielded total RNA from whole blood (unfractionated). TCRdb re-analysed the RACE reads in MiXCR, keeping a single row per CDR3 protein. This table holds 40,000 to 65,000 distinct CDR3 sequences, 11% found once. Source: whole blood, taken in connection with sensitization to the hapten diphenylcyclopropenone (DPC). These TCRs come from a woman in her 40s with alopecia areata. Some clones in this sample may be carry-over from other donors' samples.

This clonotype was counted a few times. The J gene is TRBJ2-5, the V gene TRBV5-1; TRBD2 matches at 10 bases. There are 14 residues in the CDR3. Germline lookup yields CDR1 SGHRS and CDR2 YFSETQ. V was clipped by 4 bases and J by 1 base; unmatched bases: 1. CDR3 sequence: CASSSGRGQETQYF. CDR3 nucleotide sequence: TGCGCCAGCAGCAGCGGGAGGGGCCAAGAGACCCAGTACTTC.

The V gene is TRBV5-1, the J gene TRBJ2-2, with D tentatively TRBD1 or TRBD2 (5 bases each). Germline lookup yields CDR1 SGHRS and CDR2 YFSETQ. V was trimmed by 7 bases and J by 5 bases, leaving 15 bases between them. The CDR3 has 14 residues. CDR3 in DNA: TGCGCCAGCGGTGGGACCCTGGGGACCGGGGAGCTGTTTTTT. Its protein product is CASGGTLGTGELFF.

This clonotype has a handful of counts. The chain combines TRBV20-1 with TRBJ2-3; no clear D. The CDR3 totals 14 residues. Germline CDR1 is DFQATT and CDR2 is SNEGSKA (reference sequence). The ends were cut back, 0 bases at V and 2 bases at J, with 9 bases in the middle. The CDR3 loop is CSARDVGLTDTQYF. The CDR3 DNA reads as TGCAGTGCTAGAGATGTGGGTCTCACAGATACGCAGTATTTT.

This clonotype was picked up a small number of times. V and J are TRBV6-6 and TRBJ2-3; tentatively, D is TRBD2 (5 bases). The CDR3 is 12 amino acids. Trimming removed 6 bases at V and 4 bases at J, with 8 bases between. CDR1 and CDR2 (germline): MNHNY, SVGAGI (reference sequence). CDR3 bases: TGTGCCAGCAGGGGGAGTTCAGATACGCAGTATTTT. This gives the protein CASRGSSDTQYF.

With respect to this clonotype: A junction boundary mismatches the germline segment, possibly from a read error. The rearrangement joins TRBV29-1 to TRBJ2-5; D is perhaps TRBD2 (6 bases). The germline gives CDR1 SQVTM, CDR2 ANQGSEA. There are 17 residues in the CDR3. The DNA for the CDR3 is TGCGGCGTTGTACCCCGTATGGGGGAGGCGAACCAAGAGACCCAGTACTTC. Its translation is CGVVPRMGEANQETQYF.

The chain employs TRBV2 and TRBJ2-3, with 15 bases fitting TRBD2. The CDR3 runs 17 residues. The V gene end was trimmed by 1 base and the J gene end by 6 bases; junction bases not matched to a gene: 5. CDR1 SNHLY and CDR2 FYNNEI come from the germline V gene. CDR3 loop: CASSEGTSGGAADTQYF. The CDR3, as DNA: TGTGCCAGCAGTGAAGGGACTAGCGGGGGGGCCGCTGATACGCAGTATTTT.

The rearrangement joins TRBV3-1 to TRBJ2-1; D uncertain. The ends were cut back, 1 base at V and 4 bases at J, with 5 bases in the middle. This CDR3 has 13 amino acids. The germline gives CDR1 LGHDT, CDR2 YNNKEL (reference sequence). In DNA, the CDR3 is TGTGCCAGCAGCCAAGCGATGTACAATGAGCAGTTCTTC. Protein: CASSQAMYNEQFF.

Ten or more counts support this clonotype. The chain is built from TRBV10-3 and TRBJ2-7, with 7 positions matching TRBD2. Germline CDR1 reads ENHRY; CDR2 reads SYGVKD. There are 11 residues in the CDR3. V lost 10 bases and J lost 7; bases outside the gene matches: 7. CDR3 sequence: CASGSRSEQYF. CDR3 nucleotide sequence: TGTGCCAGCGGGAGCCGGAGTGAGCAGTACTTC.

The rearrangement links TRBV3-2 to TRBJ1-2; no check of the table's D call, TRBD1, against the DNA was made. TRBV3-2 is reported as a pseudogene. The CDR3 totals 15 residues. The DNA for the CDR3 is TGTGCCAGCAGCCCTTCAGTAGGGGCGGACTATGGCTACACCTTC. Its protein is CASSPSVGADYGYTF.

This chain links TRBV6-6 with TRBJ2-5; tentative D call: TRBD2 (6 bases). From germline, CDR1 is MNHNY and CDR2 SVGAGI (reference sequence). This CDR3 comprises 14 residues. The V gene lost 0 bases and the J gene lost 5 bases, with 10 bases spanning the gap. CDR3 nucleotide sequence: TGTGCCAGCAGTTACTCACCAGGGAGGGAGACCCAGTACTTC. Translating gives CASSYSPGRETQYF.

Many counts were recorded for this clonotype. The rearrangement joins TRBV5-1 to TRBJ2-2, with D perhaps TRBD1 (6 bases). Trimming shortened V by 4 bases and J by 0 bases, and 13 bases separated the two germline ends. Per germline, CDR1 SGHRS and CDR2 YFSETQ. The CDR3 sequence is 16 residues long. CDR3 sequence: CASSIRGQSNTGELFF. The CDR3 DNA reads TGCGCCAGCAGCATACGGGGACAATCGAACACCGGGGAGCTGTTTTTT.

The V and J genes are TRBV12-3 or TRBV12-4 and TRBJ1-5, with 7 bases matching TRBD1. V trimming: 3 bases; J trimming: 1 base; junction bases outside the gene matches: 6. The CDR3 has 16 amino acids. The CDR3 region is CASSFKQGESNQPQHF. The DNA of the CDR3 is TGTGCCAGCAGTTTTAAGCAGGGGGAGAGCAATCAGCCCCAGCATTTT.

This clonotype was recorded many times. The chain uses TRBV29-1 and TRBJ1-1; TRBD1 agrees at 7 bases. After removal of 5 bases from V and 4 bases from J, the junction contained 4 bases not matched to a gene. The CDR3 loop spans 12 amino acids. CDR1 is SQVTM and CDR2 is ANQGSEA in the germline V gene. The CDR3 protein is CSVTRGGTEAFF. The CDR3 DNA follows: TGCAGCGTTACCAGGGGGGGCACTGAAGCTTTCTTT.

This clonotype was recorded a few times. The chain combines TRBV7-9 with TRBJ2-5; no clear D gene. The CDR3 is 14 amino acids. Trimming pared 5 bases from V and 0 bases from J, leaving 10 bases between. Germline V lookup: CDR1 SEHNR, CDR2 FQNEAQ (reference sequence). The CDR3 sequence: CASSNTRDQETQYF. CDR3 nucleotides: TGTGCCAGCAGCAACACCCGGGACCAAGAGACCCAGTACTTC.

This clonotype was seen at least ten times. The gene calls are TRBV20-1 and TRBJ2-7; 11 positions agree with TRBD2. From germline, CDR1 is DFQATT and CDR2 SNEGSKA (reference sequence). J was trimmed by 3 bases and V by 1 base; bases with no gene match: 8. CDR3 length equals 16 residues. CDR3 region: CSARGGAGTSGYEQYF. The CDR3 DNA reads TGCAGTGCTAGAGGAGGCGCCGGGACTAGCGGCTACGAGCAGTACTTC.

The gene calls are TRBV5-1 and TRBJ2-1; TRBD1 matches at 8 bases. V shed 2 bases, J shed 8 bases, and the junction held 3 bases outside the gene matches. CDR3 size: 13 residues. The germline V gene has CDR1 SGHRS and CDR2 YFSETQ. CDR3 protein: CASSFRQGYEQFF. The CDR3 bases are TGCGCCAGCAGCTTCAGACAGGGGTATGAGCAGTTCTTC.

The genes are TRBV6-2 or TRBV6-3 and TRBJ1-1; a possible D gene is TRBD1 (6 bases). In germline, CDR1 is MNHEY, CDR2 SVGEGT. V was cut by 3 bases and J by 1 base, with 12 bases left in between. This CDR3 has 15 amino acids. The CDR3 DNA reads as TGTGCCAGCAGTTATTTGGGGGCTGGGAACACTGAAGCTTTCTTT. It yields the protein CASSYLGAGNTEAFF.

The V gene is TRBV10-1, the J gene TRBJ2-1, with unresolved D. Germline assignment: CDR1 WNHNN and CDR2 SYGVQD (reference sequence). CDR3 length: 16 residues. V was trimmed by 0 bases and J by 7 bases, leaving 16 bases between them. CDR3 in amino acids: CASSESLFQAANEQFF. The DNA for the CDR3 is TGCGCCAGCAGTGAGTCCCTCTTCCAGGCGGCGAATGAGCAGTTCTTC.

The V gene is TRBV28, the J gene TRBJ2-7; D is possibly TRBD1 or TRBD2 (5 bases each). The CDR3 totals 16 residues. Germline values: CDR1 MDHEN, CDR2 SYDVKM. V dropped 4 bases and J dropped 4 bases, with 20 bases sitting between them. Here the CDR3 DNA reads TGTGCCAGCAGTTCTCCCCCGGGACCTAGAGGGTACGAGCAGTACTTC. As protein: CASSSPPGPRGYEQYF.

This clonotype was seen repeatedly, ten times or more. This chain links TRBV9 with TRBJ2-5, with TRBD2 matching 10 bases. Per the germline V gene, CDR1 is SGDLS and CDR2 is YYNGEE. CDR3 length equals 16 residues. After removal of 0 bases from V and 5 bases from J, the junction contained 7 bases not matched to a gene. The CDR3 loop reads CASSVGASGSDETQYF. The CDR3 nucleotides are TGTGCCAGCAGCGTAGGGGCTAGCGGGAGTGATGAGACCCAGTACTTC.

CDR3 in DNA: TGTGCCAGCAGGCTCACCACTAATCAGCCCCAGCATTTT. As protein: CASRLTTNQPQHF. The genes are TRBV7-2 and TRBJ1-5; D is uncertain. This CDR3 has 13 amino acids. Looked up from germline, CDR1 is SGHTA and CDR2 is FQGNSA. Trimming removed 6 bases from V and 4 bases from J, with 10 bases in between.

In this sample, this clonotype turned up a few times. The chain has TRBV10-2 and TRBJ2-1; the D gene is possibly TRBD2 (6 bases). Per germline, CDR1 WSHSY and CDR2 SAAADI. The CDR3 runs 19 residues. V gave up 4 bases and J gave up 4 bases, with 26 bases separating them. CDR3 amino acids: CASSGSWAVADYKYNEQFF. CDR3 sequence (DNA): TGCGCCAGCAGTGGGTCGTGGGCGGTAGCGGACTACAAGTACAATGAGCAGTTCTTC.